A selection of T cell receptor beta chains follows, all from one sample in a study of blood T cell repertoires in COVID-19. This table comes from immunoSEQ multiplex PCR, and its TCRdb copy is limited to in-frame clones, with some not included. This table holds about 68,000 clones, 80% to 90% found once. Sequencing was performed on peripheral blood. The origin of the receptors is a young man with acute or convalescent COVID-19. The CDR3 runs from the conserved cysteine through the conserved F or W. The D gene is left open where the match is weak. Clone sizes are given selectively: once, few, many, or a class where the clone is expanded.

V: TRBV6-5
D: TRBD1
size: .
J: TRBJ2-7
CDR3: CASSFGTGTYEQYF
DNA: TGTGCCAGCAGTTTTGGGACAGGGACCTACGAGCAGTACTTC

V: TRBV28
D: TRBD1
size: .
J: TRBJ1-1
CDR3: CASSFPDRGNTEAFF
DNA: TGTGCCAGCAGTTTCCCTGACAGGGGGAACACTGAAGCTTTCTTT

V: TRBV4-2
D: TRBD2
size: .
J: TRBJ2-3
CDR3: CASSQMPGTSGSADTQYF
DNA: TGTGCCAGCAGCCAAATGCCCGGGACTAGCGGGAGTGCAGATACGCAGTATTTT

V: TRBV28
D: TRBD1
size: .
J: TRBJ1-6
CDR3: CASSSAGTGDNSPLHF
DNA: TGTGCCAGCAGTTCAGCCGGGACAGGGGATAATTCACCCCTCCACTTT

V: TRBV27
D: .
size: .
J: TRBJ2-3
CDR3: CASRPGQADTQYF
DNA: TGTGCCAGCCGCCCCGGTCAGGCAGATACGCAGTATTTT

V: TRBV7-2
D: .
size: once
J: TRBJ1-2
CDR3: CASRVTAGGGYTF
DNA: TGTGCCAGCAGGGTGACGGCGGGCGGTGGCTACACCTTC

V: TRBV6-1
D: TRBD2
size: .
J: TRBJ2-1
CDR3: CASSEVTSGYNEQFF
DNA: TGTGCCAGCAGTGAAGTGACTAGCGGTTACAATGAGCAGTTCTTC

V: TRBV5-1
D: .
size: .
J: TRBJ2-7
CDR3: CASSLAAGQIYEQYF
DNA: TGCGCCAGCAGCTTGGCCGCGGGACAGATATACGAGCAGTACTTC

V: TRBV28
D: TRBD2
size: .
J: TRBJ2-3
CDR3: CASSAGLAGPTDTQYF
DNA: TGTGCCAGCAGTGCCGGACTAGCGGGACCCACAGATACGCAGTATTTT

V: TRBV28
D: TRBD2
size: .
J: TRBJ2-3
CDR3: CASSLSAGGPRTDTQYF
DNA: TGTGCCAGCAGTTTATCGGCGGGAGGGCCTAGGACAGATACGCAGTATTTT

V: TRBV5-1
D: TRBD2
size: few
J: TRBJ2-5
CDR3: CASSLLSGLAGGPETQYF
DNA: TGCGCCAGCAGCTTGCTGTCGGGACTAGCGGGAGGGCCAGAGACCCAGTACTTC

V: TRBV7-2
D: .
size: .
J: TRBJ2-7
CDR3: CASSDRRGEQYF
DNA: TGTGCCAGCAGCGACAGGCGAGGCGAGCAGTACTTC

V: TRBV5-1
D: .
size: .
J: TRBJ2-7
CDR3: CASSQGRGEQYF
DNA: TGCGCCAGCAGCCAGGGGCGGGGGGAGCAGTACTTC

V: TRBV28
D: TRBD1
size: .
J: TRBJ1-5
CDR3: CASSEWTGGTNQPQHF
DNA: TGTGCCAGCAGTGAATGGACAGGGGGGACCAATCAGCCCCAGCATTTT

V: TRBV3-1/TRBV3-2
D: .
size: .
J: TRBJ2-5
CDR3: CASNSPGETQYF
DNA: TGTGCCAGCAACTCCCCGGGGGAGACCCAGTACTTC

V: TRBV6-6
D: TRBD1
size: .
J: TRBJ1-6
CDR3: CASSLAGQGDSPLHF
DNA: TGTGCCAGCAGTCTTGCGGGACAGGGAGATTCACCCCTCCACTTT

V: TRBV4-3
D: TRBD1
size: .
J: TRBJ1-1
CDR3: CASSQRQGMNTEAFF
DNA: TGCGCCAGCAGCCAACGACAGGGAATGAACACTGAAGCTTTCTTT

V: TRBV6-4
D: .
size: few
J: TRBJ1-3
CDR3: CAGQVPGNTIYF
DNA: TGTGCCGGCCAGGTTCCTGGAAACACCATATATTTT

V: TRBV20-1
D: TRBD2
size: .
J: TRBJ2-1
CDR3: CSAASGNEQFF
DNA: TGCAGTGCTGCTAGCGGCAATGAGCAGTTCTTC

V: TRBV4-3
D: .
size: .
J: TRBJ2-2
CDR3: CASCVALNTGELFF
DNA: TGCGCCAGCTGTGTAGCGCTGAACACCGGGGAGCTGTTTTTT

V: TRBV7-2
D: TRBD2
size: .
J: TRBJ2-3
CDR3: CASSSLAGTDTQYF
DNA: TGTGCCAGCAGCTCCTTAGCGGGAACAGATACGCAGTATTTT

V: TRBV6-4
D: TRBD1
size: once
J: TRBJ1-1
CDR3: CASSEDRGPNTEAFF
DNA: TGTGCCAGCAGTGAGGACAGGGGGCCGAACACTGAAGCTTTCTTT

V: TRBV5-1
D: .
size: .
J: TRBJ1-6
CDR3: CASSLTVAWSPLHF
DNA: TGCGCCAGCAGCTTGACAGTTGCATGGTCACCCCTCCACTTT

V: TRBV10-3
D: .
size: .
J: TRBJ1-4
CDR3: CANFSREWEDEKLFF
DNA: TGTGCCAACTTCTCTAGGGAATGGGAGGACGAAAAACTGTTTTTT

V: TRBV7-2
D: .
size: .
J: TRBJ2-7
CDR3: CASSTDRQYEQYF
DNA: TGTGCCAGCAGCACGGACAGACAATACGAGCAGTACTTC

V: TRBV4-1
D: .
size: .
J: TRBJ1-6
CDR3: CASSLMGAAGVSPLHF
DNA: TGCGCCAGCAGCCTCATGGGGGCGGCAGGAGTCTCACCCCTCCACTTT

V: TRBV9
D: .
size: once
J: TRBJ2-1
CDR3: CASSSGSGSYNEQFF
DNA: TGTGCCAGCAGCTCCGGGAGCGGCTCCTACAATGAGCAGTTCTTC

V: TRBV12-3/TRBV12-4
D: .
size: .
J: TRBJ2-3
CDR3: CASSQTGDTQYF
DNA: TGTGCCAGCAGTCAAACAGGAGATACGCAGTATTTT

V: TRBV27
D: TRBD2
size: .
J: TRBJ2-1
CDR3: CASSLWTSGSRSYNEQFF
DNA: TGTGCCAGCAGTCTCTGGACTAGCGGGAGCCGCTCCTACAATGAGCAGTTCTTC

V: TRBV6-2/TRBV6-3
D: .
size: .
J: TRBJ2-7
CDR3: CASSHSYEQYF
DNA: TGTGCCAGCAGTCACTCCTACGAGCAGTACTTC

V: TRBV19
D: TRBD1
size: .
J: TRBJ2-4
CDR3: CASSSWTGEGKNIQYF
DNA: TGTGCCAGTAGTTCCTGGACAGGGGAAGGCAAAAACATTCAGTACTTC

V: TRBV9
D: TRBD1
size: .
J: TRBJ2-1
CDR3: CASSSQGQGVFNEQFF
DNA: TGTGCCAGCAGCTCACAGGGACAGGGGGTATTCAATGAGCAGTTCTTC

V: TRBV7-8
D: .
size: once
J: TRBJ1-4
CDR3: CASSPGVGATNEKLFF
DNA: TGTGCCAGCAGCCCCGGGGTTGGAGCAACTAATGAAAAACTGTTTTTT

V: TRBV28
D: .
size: .
J: TRBJ1-6
CDR3: CASSRDPRGSPLHF
DNA: TGTGCCAGCAGCAGAGACCCACGGGGTTCACCCCTCCACTTT

V: TRBV14
D: .
size: medium-sized
J: TRBJ2-7
CDR3: CASSQGEPNEQYF
DNA: TGTGCCAGCAGCCAAGGAGAGCCTAACGAGCAGTACTTC

V: TRBV7-3
D: TRBD1
size: few
J: TRBJ1-1
CDR3: CASSLMDRGAEAFF
DNA: TGTGCCAGCAGCTTAATGGACAGGGGCGCTGAAGCTTTCTTT

V: TRBV6-1
D: .
size: once
J: TRBJ2-3
CDR3: CASSEALAGMTDTQYF
DNA: TGTGCCAGCAGTGAAGCGCTAGCCGGGATGACAGATACGCAGTATTTT

V: TRBV15
D: TRBD1
size: .
J: TRBJ2-1
CDR3: CATSRKTGTGINEQFF
DNA: TGTGCCACCAGCAGAAAAACCGGGACAGGGATCAATGAGCAGTTCTTC

V: TRBV9
D: .
size: once
J: TRBJ2-5
CDR3: CASSVEAARTQETQYF
DNA: TGTGCCAGCAGCGTAGAAGCCGCCAGGACTCAAGAGACCCAGTACTTC

V: TRBV7-2
D: .
size: .
J: TRBJ2-3
CDR3: CASSPSAPGFRRYTDTQYF
DNA: TGTGCCAGCAGCCCCAGCGCCCCCGGGTTTCGGCGATACACAGATACGCAGTATTTT

V: TRBV6-2/TRBV6-3
D: .
size: .
J: TRBJ1-1
CDR3: CASSYSGRANTEAFF
DNA: TGTGCCAGCAGTTACTCCGGGAGAGCGAACACTGAAGCTTTCTTT

V: TRBV4-1
D: TRBD2
size: once
J: TRBJ2-3
CDR3: CASSHHPAGAGGRTDTQYF
DNA: TGCGCCAGCAGCCACCACCCCGCGGGAGCGGGAGGACGCACAGATACGCAGTATTTT

V: TRBV19
D: TRBD1
size: .
J: TRBJ1-6
CDR3: CASSQGQNNSPLHF
DNA: TGTGCCAGTAGTCAGGGACAGAATAATTCACCCCTCCACTTT

V: TRBV2
D: TRBD1
size: .
J: TRBJ2-7
CDR3: CASKGQGAREQYF
DNA: TGTGCCAGCAAGGGACAGGGGGCGCGGGAGCAGTACTTC

V: TRBV15
D: .
size: once
J: TRBJ1-5
CDR3: CATSKSTGTLDNF
DNA: TGTGCCACCAGCAAGAGCACCGGGACATTAGATAATTTT

V: TRBV4-3
D: TRBD2
size: .
J: TRBJ2-2
CDR3: CASSQEFSTSGFTGELFF
DNA: TGCGCCAGCAGCCAAGAGTTCTCGACTAGCGGATTCACCGGGGAGCTGTTTTTT

V: TRBV4-1
D: .
size: .
J: TRBJ2-5
CDR3: CASSQDRRGGHQYQETQYF
DNA: TGCGCCAGCAGCCAAGACCGCCGCGGGGGACACCAGTACCAAGAGACCCAGTACTTC

V: TRBV6-5
D: TRBD1
size: .
J: TRBJ1-2
CDR3: CASRAGQINYGYTF
DNA: TGTGCCAGCAGGGCGGGACAGATAAATTATGGCTACACCTTC

V: TRBV11-2
D: .
size: .
J: TRBJ2-7
CDR3: CASSLAPGLRYEQYF
DNA: TGTGCCAGCAGCTTAGCCCCGGGACTCCGCTACGAGCAGTACTTC

V: TRBV27
D: .
size: .
J: TRBJ2-7
CDR3: CASSPTSVGPYEQYF
DNA: TGTGCCAGCAGCCCGACTAGTGTCGGGCCTTACGAGCAGTACTTC

V: TRBV15
D: TRBD1
size: few
J: TRBJ1-6
CDR3: CATSRTRTGLDNSPLHF
DNA: TGTGCCACCAGCAGAACTCGGACAGGGCTTGATAATTCACCCCTCCACTTT

V: TRBV7-9
D: TRBD2
size: .
J: TRBJ2-7
CDR3: CASRRLAGELGEQYF
DNA: TGTGCCAGCAGGAGACTAGCGGGAGAGTTGGGCGAGCAGTACTTC

V: TRBV9
D: .
size: .
J: TRBJ2-3
CDR3: CASSVGGLSTDTQYF
DNA: TGTGCCAGCAGCGTGGGGGGACTTAGCACAGATACGCAGTATTTT

V: TRBV14
D: TRBD1
size: .
J: TRBJ2-2
CDR3: CASSQVGRGLTGELFF
DNA: TGTGCCAGCAGCCAAGTGGGCAGGGGGCTTACCGGGGAGCTGTTTTTT